This TCR beta chain was identified during a study of T cell responses to AZD1222 COVID-19 vaccine. In the study overall: Both about-4-week and about-12-week second-dose recipients were combined.

CDR1 SGHTA and CDR2 FQGNSA come from the germline V gene. CDR3 length equals 15 residues. Trimming shortened V by 4 bases and J by 1 base, and 8 bases separated the two germline ends. As to this clone: The antigen is unknown.

Only in-frame clones appear in the TCRdb table, and some are missing; sequencing was by immunoSEQ multiplex PCR. The table includes some 91,000 clones, about 92% detected once. Study conclusions and caveats: Following two doses of AZD1222, Spike-specific TCR breadth and depth rose. Possibly, clonal diversity was underestimated; donors were largely white British and included more females.

The receptor's source is an adult in good health. Specimen: peripheral blood, collected on day 0 of AZD1222 vaccination. The V and J genes are TRBV7-2 and TRBJ1-6; a possible D gene is TRBD1 (5 bases). As DNA, the CDR3 is TGTGCCAGCAGCTCCAAGGGGTCCTATAATTCACCCCTCCACTTT. Protein sequence: CASSSKGSYNSPLHF.